This entry features one T cell receptor (beta chain) sequence. A junction end diverges from the germline sequence, so it may reflect a read error. The data stem from a study of cytomegalovirus exposure and HLA in healthy donors. PCR was performed using 60 Vbeta and 13 Jbeta primers. Profiled with immunoSEQ multiplex PCR; TCRdb holds only in-frame clones, not every one. The repertoire includes more than 95,000 clones, roughly 80% of them detected once, and about 3.5% sits in the top ten. The CDR3 is 16 amino acids. Germline V gives CDR1 SGHNT, CDR2 YYREEE (reference sequence). This clonotype was obtained from a middle-aged woman in good health and CMV-seropositive. The chain is built from TRBV5-4 and TRBJ1-1; weak D call: TRBD1 (6 bases). The sample taken for sequencing was PBMCs. The CDR3: CASRLGGGGMNTEAFF. In DNA, the CDR3 is TGTGCCAGCAGATTGGGGGGCGGGGGGATGAACACTGAAGCTTTCTTT.